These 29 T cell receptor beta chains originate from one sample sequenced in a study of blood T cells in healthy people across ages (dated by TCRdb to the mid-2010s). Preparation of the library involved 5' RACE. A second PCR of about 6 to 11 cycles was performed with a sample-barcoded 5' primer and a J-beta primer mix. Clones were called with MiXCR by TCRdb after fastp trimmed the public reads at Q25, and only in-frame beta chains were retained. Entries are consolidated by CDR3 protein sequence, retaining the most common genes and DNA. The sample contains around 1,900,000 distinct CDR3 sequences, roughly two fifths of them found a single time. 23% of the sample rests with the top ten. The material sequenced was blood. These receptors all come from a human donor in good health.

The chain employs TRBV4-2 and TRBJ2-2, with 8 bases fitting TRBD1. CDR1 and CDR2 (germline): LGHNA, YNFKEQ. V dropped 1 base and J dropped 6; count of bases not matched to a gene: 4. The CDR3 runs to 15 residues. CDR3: CASSQGQGAAGELFF. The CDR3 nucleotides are TGTGCCAGCAGCCAAGGCCAGGGGGCTGCCGGGGAGCTGTTTTTT.

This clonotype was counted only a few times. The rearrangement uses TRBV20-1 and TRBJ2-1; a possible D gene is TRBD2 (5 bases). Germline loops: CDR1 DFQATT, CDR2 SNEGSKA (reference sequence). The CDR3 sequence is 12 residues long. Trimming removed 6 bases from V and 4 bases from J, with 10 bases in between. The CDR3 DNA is TGCAGTGCCTGGACTCTTTACAATGAGCAGTTCTTC. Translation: CSAWTLYNEQFF.

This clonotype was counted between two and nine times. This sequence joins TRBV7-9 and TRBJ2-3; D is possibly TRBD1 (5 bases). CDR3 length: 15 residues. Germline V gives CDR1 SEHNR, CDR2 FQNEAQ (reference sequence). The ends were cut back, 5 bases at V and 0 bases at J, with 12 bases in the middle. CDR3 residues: CASSLGDFSTDTQYF. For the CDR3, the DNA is TGTGCCAGCAGCCTAGGGGATTTTAGCACAGATACGCAGTATTTT.

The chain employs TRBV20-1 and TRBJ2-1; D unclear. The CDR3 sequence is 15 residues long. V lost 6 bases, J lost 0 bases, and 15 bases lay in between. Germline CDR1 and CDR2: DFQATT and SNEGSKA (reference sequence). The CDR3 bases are TGCAGTGCAACTGGACCACCGAGCTCCTACAATGAGCAGTTCTTC. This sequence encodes CSATGPPSSYNEQFF.

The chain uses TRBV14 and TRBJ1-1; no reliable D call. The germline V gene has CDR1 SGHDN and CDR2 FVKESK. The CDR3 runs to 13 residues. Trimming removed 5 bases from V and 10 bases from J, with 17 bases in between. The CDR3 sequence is CASSSRGVSGAFF. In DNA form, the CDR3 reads TGTGCCAGCAGCTCCCGGGGAGTTTCAGGAGCTTTCTTT.

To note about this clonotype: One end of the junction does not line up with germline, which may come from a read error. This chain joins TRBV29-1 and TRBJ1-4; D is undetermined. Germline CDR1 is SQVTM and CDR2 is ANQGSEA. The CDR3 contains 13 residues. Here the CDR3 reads CSVRVLTGERLFF. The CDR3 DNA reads TGCAGCGTTAGGGTCCTCACGGGTGAAAGACTGTTTTTT.

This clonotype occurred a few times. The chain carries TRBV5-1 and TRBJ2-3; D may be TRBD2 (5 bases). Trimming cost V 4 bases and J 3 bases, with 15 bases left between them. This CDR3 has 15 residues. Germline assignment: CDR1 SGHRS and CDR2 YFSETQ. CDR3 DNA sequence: TGCGCCAGCAGCCAAACTACTAGTCTTACAGATACGCAGTATTTT. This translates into CASSQTTSLTDTQYF.

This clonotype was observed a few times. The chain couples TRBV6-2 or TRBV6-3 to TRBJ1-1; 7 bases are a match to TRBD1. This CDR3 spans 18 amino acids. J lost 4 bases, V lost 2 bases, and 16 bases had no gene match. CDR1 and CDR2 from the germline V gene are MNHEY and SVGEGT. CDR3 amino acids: CASSYRGAGGTRGTEAFF. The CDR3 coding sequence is TGTGCCAGCAGTTACCGAGGCGCAGGGGGTACGAGGGGCACTGAAGCTTTCTTT.

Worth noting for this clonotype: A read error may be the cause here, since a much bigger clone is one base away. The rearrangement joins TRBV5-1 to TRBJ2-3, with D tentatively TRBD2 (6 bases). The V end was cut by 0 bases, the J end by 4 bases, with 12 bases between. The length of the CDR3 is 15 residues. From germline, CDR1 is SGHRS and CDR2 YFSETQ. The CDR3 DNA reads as TGCGCCAGCAGCTTGGGTGGCAGGGAGGCAGATACGCAGTATTTT. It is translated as CASSLGGREADTQYF.

This chain's CDR3 is CASSPTWDSNQPQHF. CDR3 DNA sequence: TGTGCCAGCAGCCCTACGTGGGATAGCAATCAGCCCCAGCATTTT. This chain joins TRBV6-2 or TRBV6-3 and TRBJ1-5; D not resolved. The CDR3 spans 15 residues. In germline, CDR1 is MNHEY, CDR2 SVGEGT. Trimming stripped 6 bases from V and 0 bases from J, with 12 bases between.

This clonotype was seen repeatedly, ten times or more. The CDR3 DNA reads as TGTGCCAGCAGCTCGGGACAGAACTACGAGCAGTACTTC. Translation gives CASSSGQNYEQYF. The chain is built from TRBV7-9 and TRBJ2-4; 7 nucleotides align to TRBD1. The J call may be faulty, since TRBJ2-7 better matches the DNA end. This CDR3 spans 13 amino acids. Germline CDR1 and CDR2: SEHNR and FQNEAQ (reference sequence).

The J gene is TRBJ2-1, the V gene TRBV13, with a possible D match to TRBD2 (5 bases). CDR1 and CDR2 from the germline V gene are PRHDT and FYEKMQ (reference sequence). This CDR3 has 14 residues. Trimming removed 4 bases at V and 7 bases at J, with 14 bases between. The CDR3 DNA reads TGTGCCAGCAGCTACCCCGGAGGAAGAAATGAGCAGTTCTTC. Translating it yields CASSYPGGRNEQFF.

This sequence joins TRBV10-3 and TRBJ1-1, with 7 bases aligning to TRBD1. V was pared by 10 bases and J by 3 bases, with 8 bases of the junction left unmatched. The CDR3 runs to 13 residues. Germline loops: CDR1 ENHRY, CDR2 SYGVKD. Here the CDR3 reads CATLRQGDTEAFF. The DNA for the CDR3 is TGTGCCACTCTCCGACAGGGTGACACTGAAGCTTTCTTT.

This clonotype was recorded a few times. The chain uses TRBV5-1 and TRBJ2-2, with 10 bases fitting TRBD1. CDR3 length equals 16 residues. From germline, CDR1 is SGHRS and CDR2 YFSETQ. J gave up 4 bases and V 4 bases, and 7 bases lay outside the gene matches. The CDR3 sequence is CASSLGTGAITGELFF. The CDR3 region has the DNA TGCGCCAGCAGCCTAGGGACAGGGGCGATCACCGGGGAGCTGTTTTTT.

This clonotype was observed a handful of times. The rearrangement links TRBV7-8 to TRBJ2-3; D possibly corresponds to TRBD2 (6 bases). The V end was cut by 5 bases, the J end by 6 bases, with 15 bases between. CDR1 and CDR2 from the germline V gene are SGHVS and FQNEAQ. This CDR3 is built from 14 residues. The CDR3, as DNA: TGTGCCAGCAGCAATGCGGCGGCGGGGGATACGCAGTATTTT. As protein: CASSNAAAGDTQYF.

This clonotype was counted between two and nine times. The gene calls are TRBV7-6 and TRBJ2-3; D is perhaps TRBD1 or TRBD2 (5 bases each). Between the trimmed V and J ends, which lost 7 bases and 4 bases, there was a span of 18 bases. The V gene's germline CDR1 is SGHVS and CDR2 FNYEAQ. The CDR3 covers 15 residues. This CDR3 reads CASTPSRGVPDTQYF. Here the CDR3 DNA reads TGTGCCAGCACCCCAAGTAGAGGGGTTCCAGATACGCAGTATTTT.

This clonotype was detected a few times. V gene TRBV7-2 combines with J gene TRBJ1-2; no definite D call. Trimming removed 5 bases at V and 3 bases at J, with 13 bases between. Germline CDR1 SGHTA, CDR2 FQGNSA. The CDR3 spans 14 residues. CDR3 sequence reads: CASSATVWDYGYTF. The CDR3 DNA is TGTGCCAGCAGCGCCACGGTCTGGGACTATGGCTACACCTTC.

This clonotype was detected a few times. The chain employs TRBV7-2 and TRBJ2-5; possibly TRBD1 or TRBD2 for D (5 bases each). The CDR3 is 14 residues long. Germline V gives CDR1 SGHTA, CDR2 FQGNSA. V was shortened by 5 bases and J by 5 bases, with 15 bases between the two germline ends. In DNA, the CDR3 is TGTGCCAGCAGCCGCGAGAGAGGGGCTGAGACCCAGTACTTC. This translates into CASSRERGAETQYF.

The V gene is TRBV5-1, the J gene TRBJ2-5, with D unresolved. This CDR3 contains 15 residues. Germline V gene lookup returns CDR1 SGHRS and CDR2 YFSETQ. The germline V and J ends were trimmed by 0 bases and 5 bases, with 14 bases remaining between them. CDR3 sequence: CASSLAAALSETQYF. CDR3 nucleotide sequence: TGCGCCAGCAGCTTGGCGGCAGCACTGTCGGAGACCCAGTACTTC.

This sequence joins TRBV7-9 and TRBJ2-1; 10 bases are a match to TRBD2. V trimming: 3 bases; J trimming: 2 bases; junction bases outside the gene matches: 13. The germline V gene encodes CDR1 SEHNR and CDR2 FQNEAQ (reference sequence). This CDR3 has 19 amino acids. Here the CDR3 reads CASSFTLAGALSPYNEQFF. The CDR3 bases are TGTGCCAGCAGCTTCACCCTAGCGGGGGCCCTTAGCCCCTACAATGAGCAGTTCTTC.

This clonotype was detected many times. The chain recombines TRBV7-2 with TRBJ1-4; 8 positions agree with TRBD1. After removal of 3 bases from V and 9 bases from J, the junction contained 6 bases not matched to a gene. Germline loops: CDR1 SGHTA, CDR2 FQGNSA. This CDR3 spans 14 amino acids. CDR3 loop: CASSLGTGLKKLFF. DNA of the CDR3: TGTGCCAGCAGCTTGGGGACAGGTCTGAAAAAACTGTTTTTT.

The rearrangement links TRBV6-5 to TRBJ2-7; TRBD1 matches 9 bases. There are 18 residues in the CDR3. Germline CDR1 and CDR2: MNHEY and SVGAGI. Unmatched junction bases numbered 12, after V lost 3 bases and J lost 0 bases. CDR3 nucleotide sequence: TGTGCCAGCAGTTATTCCGGGACAGGGAATATTTACTCCTACGAGCAGTACTTC. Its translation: CASSYSGTGNIYSYEQYF.

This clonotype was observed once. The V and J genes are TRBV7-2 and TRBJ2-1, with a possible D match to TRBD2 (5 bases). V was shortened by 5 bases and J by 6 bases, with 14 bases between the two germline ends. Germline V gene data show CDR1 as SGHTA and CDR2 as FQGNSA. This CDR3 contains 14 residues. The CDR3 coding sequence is TGTGCCAGCAGCGGCGATAGTGGGAGCAATGAGCAGTTCTTC. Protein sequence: CASSGDSGSNEQFF.

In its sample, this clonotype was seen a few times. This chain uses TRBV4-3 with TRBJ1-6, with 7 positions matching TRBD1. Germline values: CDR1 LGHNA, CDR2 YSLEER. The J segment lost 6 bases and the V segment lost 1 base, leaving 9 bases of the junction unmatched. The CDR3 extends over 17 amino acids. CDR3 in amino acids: CASSQGRQGGFNSPLHF. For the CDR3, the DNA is TGCGCCAGCAGCCAAGGGAGACAGGGTGGCTTTAATTCACCCCTCCACTTT.

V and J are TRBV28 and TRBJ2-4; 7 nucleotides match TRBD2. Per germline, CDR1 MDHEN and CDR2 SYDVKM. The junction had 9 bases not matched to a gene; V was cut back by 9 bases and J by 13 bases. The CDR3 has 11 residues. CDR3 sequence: CASFSGGRQYF. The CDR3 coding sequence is TGTGCCAGTTTTTCGGGAGGTAGACAGTACTTC.

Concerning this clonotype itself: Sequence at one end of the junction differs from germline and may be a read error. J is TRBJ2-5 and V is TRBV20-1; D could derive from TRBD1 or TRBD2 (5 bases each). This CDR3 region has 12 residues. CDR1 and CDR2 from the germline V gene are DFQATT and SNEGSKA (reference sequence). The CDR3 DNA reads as TGCAGTGCGGGACCGGGCGACTACGAGCAGCACTTC. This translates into CSAGPGDYEQHF.

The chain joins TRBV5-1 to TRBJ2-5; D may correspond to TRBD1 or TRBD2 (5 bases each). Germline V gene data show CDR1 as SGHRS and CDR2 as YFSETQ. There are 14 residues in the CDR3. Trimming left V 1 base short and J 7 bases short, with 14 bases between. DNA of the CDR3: TGCGCCAGCAGCTTGACGGGGACCACGGGGACCCAGTACTTC. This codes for CASSLTGTTGTQYF.

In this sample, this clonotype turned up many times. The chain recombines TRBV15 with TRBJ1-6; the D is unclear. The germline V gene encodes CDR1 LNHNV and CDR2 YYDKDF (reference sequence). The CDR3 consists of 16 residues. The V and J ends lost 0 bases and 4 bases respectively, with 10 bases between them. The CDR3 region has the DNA TGTGCCACCAGCAGAGATCCGAGAGGGTATAATTCACCCCTCCACTTT. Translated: CATSRDPRGYNSPLHF.

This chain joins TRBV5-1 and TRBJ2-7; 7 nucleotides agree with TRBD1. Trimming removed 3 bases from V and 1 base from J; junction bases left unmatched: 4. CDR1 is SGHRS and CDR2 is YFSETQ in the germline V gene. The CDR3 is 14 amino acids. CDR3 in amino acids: CASSSTGDSYEQYF. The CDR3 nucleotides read TGCGCCAGCAGCTCAACAGGGGATTCCTACGAGCAGTACTTC.